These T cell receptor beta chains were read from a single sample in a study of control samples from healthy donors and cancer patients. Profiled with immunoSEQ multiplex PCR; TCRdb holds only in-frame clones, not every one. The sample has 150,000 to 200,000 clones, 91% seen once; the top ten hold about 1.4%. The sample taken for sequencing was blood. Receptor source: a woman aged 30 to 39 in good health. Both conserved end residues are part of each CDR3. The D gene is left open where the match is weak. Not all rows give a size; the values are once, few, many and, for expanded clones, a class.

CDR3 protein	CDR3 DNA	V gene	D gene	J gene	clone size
CASSLGTTYEKLFF	TGTGCCAGCAGCTTGGGGACAACCTATGAAAAACTGTTTTTT	TRBV5-6	.	TRBJ1-4	.
CASSLAGTQNTGELFF	TGTGCCAGCAGCTTAGCGGGGACACAGAACACCGGGGAGCTGTTTTTT	TRBV7-7	.	TRBJ2-2	.
CASSLGGQGASTDTQYF	TGTGCCAGCAGCTTGGGGGGACAGGGGGCTAGCACAGATACGCAGTATTTT	TRBV5-5	TRBD1	TRBJ2-3	once
CASSAGQSNYGYTF	TGTGCCAGCAGTGCTGGACAGAGTAACTATGGCTACACCTTC	TRBV25-1	.	TRBJ1-2	.
CASSGTGNSPLHF	TGTGCCAGCAGCGGGACAGGAAATTCACCCCTCCACTTT	TRBV9	TRBD1	TRBJ1-6	.
CASGLVFDNEQFF	TGTGCTAGTGGTTTGGTATTCGACAATGAGCAGTTCTTC	TRBV12-5	.	TRBJ2-1	.
CASRSGDMNTEAFF	TGTGCCAGCAGGTCAGGGGACATGAACACTGAAGCTTTCTTT	TRBV11-3	.	TRBJ1-1	.
CASSEGGGPTDTQYF	TGTGCCAGCAGTGAGGGAGGGGGGCCCACAGATACGCAGTATTTT	TRBV6-4	.	TRBJ2-3	once
CASRSMGRIQETQYF	TGTGCCAGCAGAAGTATGGGGCGTATCCAAGAGACCCAGTACTTC	TRBV27	.	TRBJ2-5	.
CASSYSKERPQHF	TGTGCCAGCAGTTACTCGAAGGAAAGGCCCCAGCATTTT	TRBV6-5	.	TRBJ1-5	.
CATSGRDRGPDTQYF	TGTGCCACCAGTGGCCGGGACAGGGGGCCAGATACGCAGTATTTT	TRBV24-1	TRBD1	TRBJ2-3	.
CASRPGRTSGNTIYF	TGCGCCAGCAGACCCGGACGGACCTCTGGAAACACCATATATTTT	TRBV10-2	.	TRBJ1-3	.
CASSLDSSGNTIYF	TGTGCCAGCAGCTTGGACAGCTCTGGAAACACCATATATTTT	TRBV7-3	.	TRBJ1-3	.
CASSLYSNQSQHF	TGTGCCAGCAGTCTCTATAGCAATCAGTCCCAGCATTTT	TRBV6-5	.	TRBJ1-5	once
CASSVGGRESWDTQYF	TGTGCCAGCAGCGTTGGGGGGAGGGAGAGTTGGGATACGCAGTATTTT	TRBV9	TRBD2	TRBJ2-3	.
CASSLGGTGSYEQYF	TGTGCCAGCAGCTTAGGGGGGACGGGCTCCTACGAGCAGTACTTC	TRBV7-8	.	TRBJ2-7	.
CASSPRTGDEKLFF	TGTGCCAGCTCACCTAGGACAGGGGATGAAAAACTGTTTTTT	TRBV18	TRBD1	TRBJ1-4	.
CASSLGRGHTDTQYF	TGTGCCAGCAGCTTAGGCAGGGGGCACACAGATACGCAGTATTTT	TRBV11-2	TRBD1	TRBJ2-3	once
CASSLYRTGGTEAFF	TGTGCCAGCAGTTTATATCGAACAGGAGGGACTGAAGCTTTCTTT	TRBV28	.	TRBJ1-1	.
CSVDGPSYEQYF	TGCAGCGTTGACGGACCGTCCTACGAGCAGTACTTC	TRBV29-1	.	TRBJ2-7	.
CASSDTGVTDTQYF	TGTGCCAGCAGCGACACAGGGGTCACAGATACGCAGTATTTT	TRBV7-2	TRBD1	TRBJ2-3	once
CASSDSGTGEAFF	TGTGCCAGCAGTGACTCCGGGACAGGGGAAGCTTTCTTT	TRBV6-4	TRBD1	TRBJ1-1	.
CASSVDRSYGYTF	TGTGCCAGCAGCGTCGACAGGTCCTATGGCTACACCTTC	TRBV9	.	TRBJ1-2	.
CASSLRGVQETQYF	TGTGCCAGCAGCCTCCGGGGAGTCCAAGAGACCCAGTACTTC	TRBV9	.	TRBJ2-5	.
CASKMDGRGTEAFF	TGTGCCAGCAAGATGGACGGACGGGGGACTGAAGCTTTCTTT	TRBV6-5	.	TRBJ1-1	.
CASSHGTGGRTEAFF	TGTGCCAGCAGCCACGGGACAGGGGGCCGGACTGAAGCTTTCTTT	TRBV14	TRBD1	TRBJ1-1	few
CASSLDRGLYGYTF	TGTGCCAGCAGTTTAGACAGGGGGTTATATGGCTACACCTTC	TRBV27	TRBD1	TRBJ1-2	.
CASSPYSYNEQFF	TGTGCCAGCAGCCCATACAGCTACAATGAGCAGTTCTTC	TRBV7-9	.	TRBJ2-1	.
CASSKGQSYEQYF	TGTGCCAGCAGCAAGGGACAGTCCTACGAGCAGTACTTC	TRBV7-9	TRBD1	TRBJ2-7	.
CASSPGTGHGYTF	TGTGCCAGCAGCCCCGGGACAGGGCATGGCTACACCTTC	TRBV3-1/TRBV3-2	TRBD1	TRBJ1-2	.
CASSQLSGNTEAFF	TGCGCCAGCAGCCAATTATCGGGGAACACTGAAGCTTTCTTT	TRBV4-3	.	TRBJ1-1	.
CASSLVAGGQETQYF	TGTGCCAGCAGCTTGGTAGCGGGGGGGCAAGAGACCCAGTACTTC	TRBV5-6	TRBD2	TRBJ2-5	.
CASSPPGTYSTDTQYF	TGTGCCAGCTCACCACCGGGGACGTATAGCACAGATACGCAGTATTTT	TRBV18	.	TRBJ2-3	.
CASSVAPETGSYEQYF	TGTGCCAGCAGCGTAGCCCCTGAGACAGGGTCCTACGAGCAGTACTTC	TRBV9	TRBD1	TRBJ2-7	.
CASGRATSTDTQYF	TGTGCTAGTGGGAGGGCTACTAGCACAGATACGCAGTATTTT	TRBV12-5	.	TRBJ2-3	.
CASSLAGNTGELFF	TGCGCCAGCAGCTTAGCAGGCAACACCGGGGAGCTGTTTTTT	TRBV5-1	.	TRBJ2-2	.
CASSALYQPQHF	TGTGCCAGCAGTGCCTTATATCAGCCCCAGCATTTT	TRBV28	.	TRBJ1-5	.
CASSRDTPYEQYF	TGTGCCAGCTCGCGGGACACCCCCTACGAGCAGTACTTC	TRBV6-5	.	TRBJ2-7	.
CASSPSSVTEAFF	TGTGCCAGCTCACCCAGTTCTGTTACTGAAGCTTTCTTT	TRBV18	.	TRBJ1-1	few
CASSRTGDGSPLHF	TGTGCCAGCAGCCGGACGGGGGACGGGTCACCCCTCCACTTT	TRBV3-1/TRBV3-2	.	TRBJ1-6	.
CASTQGHYEQYF	TGTGCCAGCACCCAGGGCCACTACGAGCAGTACTTC	TRBV6-5	.	TRBJ2-7	.
CASSPQGRVNTEAFF	TGTGCCAGCAGTCCACAGGGACGGGTGAACACTGAAGCTTTCTTT	TRBV28	.	TRBJ1-1	.
CASSASSYNEQFF	TGTGCCAGCAGTGCGAGCTCCTACAATGAGCAGTTCTTC	TRBV6-4	.	TRBJ2-1	few
CASSQVAAGSSYEQYF	TGTGCCAGCAGCCAAGTTGCAGCGGGGTCCTCCTACGAGCAGTACTTC	TRBV3-1/TRBV3-2	TRBD2	TRBJ2-7	few
CASSSRALNTEAFF	TGTGCCAGCAGCAGCAGGGCCTTGAACACTGAAGCTTTCTTT	TRBV7-6	.	TRBJ1-1	once
CASSPPGSETQYF	TGTGCCAGCTCACCACCGGGGTCGGAGACCCAGTACTTC	TRBV18	.	TRBJ2-5	.
CASSLGAVSTDTQYF	TGCGCCAGCAGCTTGGGGGCAGTCAGCACAGATACGCAGTATTTT	TRBV5-1	.	TRBJ2-3	.
CASSIRRGITEAFF	TGTGCCAGTAGTATTAGGAGGGGGATCACTGAAGCTTTCTTT	TRBV19	.	TRBJ1-1	.
CASSVGTGNSPLHF	TGTGCCAGCAGCGTAGGGACTGGAAATTCACCCCTCCACTTT	TRBV9	.	TRBJ1-6	.
CASSEEFESSGANVLTF	TGTGCCAGCAGTGAAGAGTTTGAGTCCTCTGGGGCCAACGTCCTGACTTTC	TRBV6-1	.	TRBJ2-6	.
CATTGANYGYTF	TGTGCCACAACAGGGGCCAACTATGGCTACACCTTC	TRBV25-1	TRBD1	TRBJ1-2	.
CASSAGTGDSGANVLTF	TGTGCCAGCAGCGCCGGGACAGGGGACTCTGGGGCCAACGTCCTGACTTTC	TRBV21-1	.	TRBJ2-6	.
CASSPPLQADSGNTIYF	TGTGCCAGCTCACCACCCTTACAGGCCGACTCTGGAAACACCATATATTTT	TRBV18	.	TRBJ1-3	.
CASRSPLQRFSNQPQHF	TGTGCCAGCAGGTCCCCCCTACAGAGATTTAGCAATCAGCCCCAGCATTTT	TRBV28	.	TRBJ1-5	once
CASSQGTVNTEAFF	TGTGCCAGCAGCCAAGGGACAGTGAACACTGAAGCTTTCTTT	TRBV3-1/TRBV3-2	.	TRBJ1-1	.
CATRAVTGELFF	TGTGCCACCCGAGCAGTCACCGGGGAGCTGTTTTTT	TRBV24-1	.	TRBJ2-2	.
CASSPWTGGSGANVLTF	TGTGCCAGCAGTCCGTGGACAGGGGGCTCTGGGGCCAACGTCCTGACTTTC	TRBV25-1	TRBD1	TRBJ2-6	.
CASIDTDSYEQYF	TGTGCCAGTATCGACACAGACTCCTACGAGCAGTACTTC	TRBV19	.	TRBJ2-7	.